This TCR beta chain was identified in a study of blood T cell repertoires in COVID-19 (dated by TCRdb to between 2020 and 2021). Regarding the research as a whole: Collaborator samples came from the United States, Italy and Spain and covered acute and convalescent phases of COVID-19. The prospective study material was composed of cDNA or gDNA derived from T cells, B-cell-depleted T cells, or PBMCs. Subjects who had been exposed to COVID-19, were actively infected with it, or had recovered from it provided the deeply sampled blood TCRbeta repertoires that made up the dataset. The repertoires were released in a freely available public database intended as a resource for research on the immune response to SARS-CoV-2. The samples were drawn from two sources: the first 160 participants of the ongoing ImmuneRACE study, and 1,000 to 1,500 subjects contributed by 6 global collaborators. A de-identified subject ID, COVID-19 status, age in years and sex were almost always included in the sample metadata. Where available, HLA class I and class II types were obtained from metadata supplied by the sample provider rather than from assay-based typing.

Findings and caveats that apply to the study as a whole: The amount of clinical and demographic metadata varied by source and participant and was provided uncurated.

TCRbeta CDR3 regions were amplified from genomic DNA by means of the immunoSEQ Assay, a bias-controlled multiplex PCR. On the study's bioinformatics: The number of nucleated cells in each sample was estimated by amplification of reference gene primers within the assay. Sequence reads were collapsed and filtered to measure the absolute abundance of every unique TCRbeta CDR3 rearrangement. Productive Simpson clonality was computed per sample as the square root of Simpson's diversity index over productive rearrangements. Here the immuneACCESS table is served through TCRdb, limited to in-frame sequences with V and J called. Missing clones are a known gap in these copies; in checked studies unresolved V genes cover under half, and the rest lacks a known reason. The V and J calls and clone size were taken over from that table, and D and trimming were inferred from the DNA. Recorded for this sample are about 190,000 clones; roughly nine tenths of them occurred a single time. The ten largest make up around 1.1% of the sample.

The count of this clone is one. No antigen is known for it. It has no much larger one-base neighbor in the sample; base qualities were not kept. V is trimmed back by 5 bases and J by 2 bases, and the junction contains 6 bases that no gene match accounts for. Including the terminal cysteine and phenylalanine, the CDR3 comprises 15 residues. The retained sequence is limited to the CDR3, 45 bases, with the frame set at the first base. Sequences MNHEY (CDR1) and SMNVEV (CDR2) are obtained from the germline V gene (reference sequence). Collaborating institutions collected whole blood in K2EDTA tubes following their own protocols. Collaborator samples were shipped for TCRbeta analysis as frozen whole blood, isolated PBMCs, or DNA extracted from either sample type.

The receptor was derived from a man in his thirties or forties with acute or convalescent COVID-19. Sequenced: peripheral blood. Recombination connected TRBV27 to TRBJ2-3, and TRBD2 matches 8 of the central bases. The nucleotide sequence reads as follows: TGTGCCAGCAGTCCGGGACTAGGATACACAGATACGCAGTATTTT. This gives the protein CASSPGLGYTDTQYF.